A single sample gave rise to the 9 T cell receptor beta chains below, sequenced in a study of blood T cell repertoires in COVID-19. Using immunoSEQ multiplex PCR, the repertoire was profiled, and TCRdb retains in-frame clones only, with some absent. The sample lists 75,000 to 90,000 clones, 91% seen once, with under 2% in the top ten. Material: peripheral blood. The receptors were sampled from a woman aged 45 to 65 in a cohort sampled during active COVID-19.

This chain joins TRBV7-9 and TRBJ2-1; D remains unclear. Germline V gives CDR1 SEHNR, CDR2 FQNEAQ (reference sequence). The V end lost 5 bases, the J end lost 8 bases, and 7 bases lay between the germline ends. This CDR3 comprises 11 residues. As DNA, the CDR3 is TGTGCCAGCAGCCCAAGCGATGAGCAGTTCTTC. It specifies CASSPSDEQFF. Variable domain in full (rest from reference TRBV7-9 and TRBJ2-1): DTGVSQNPRHKITKRGQNVTFRCDPISEHNRLYWYRQTLGQGPEFLTYFQNEAQLEKSRLLSDRFSAERPKGSFSTLEIQRTEQGDSAMYLCASSPSDEQFFGPGTRLTVL.

This clone was seen more than once but under ten times. The V and J genes are TRBV5-1 and TRBJ2-7; 11 bases line up with TRBD2. The CDR3 covers 16 residues. Germline CDR1 reads SGHRS; CDR2 reads YFSETQ. Trimming removed 4 bases from V and 0 bases from J; junction bases left unmatched: 6. CDR3 sequence: CASSLRLAGSSYEQYF. CDR3 nucleotide sequence: TGCGCCAGCAGCCTTCGACTAGCGGGAAGCTCCTACGAGCAGTACTTC.

This chain uses TRBV7-9 with TRBJ1-5; no clear D gene. The germline V and J ends were trimmed by 5 bases and 2 bases, with 16 bases remaining between them. The CDR3 is 16 amino acids. Germline-derived CDR1 and CDR2 are SEHNR and FQNEAQ (reference sequence). In DNA, the CDR3 is TGTGCCAGCAGCCTCGGATTCGGAAGCGGCAATCAGCCCCAGCATTTT. Translation gives CASSLGFGSGNQPQHF.

The chain's CDR3 is CASRPYGVSTEAFF. CDR3 nucleotide sequence: TGTGCCAGCAGACCTTACGGGGTTAGCACTGAAGCTTTCTTT. V and J are TRBV6-5 and TRBJ1-1; no clear D. The CDR3 spans 14 residues. The V gene's germline CDR1 is MNHEY and CDR2 SVGAGI. The ends were cut back, 6 bases at V and 4 bases at J, with 15 bases in the middle.

This sequence joins TRBV27 and TRBJ1-1; D is undetermined. Trimming pared 5 bases from V and 2 bases from J, leaving 9 bases between. The CDR3 extends over 13 amino acids. Germline V gene sequence: CDR1 MNHEY, CDR2 SMNVEV (reference sequence). Written as DNA, the CDR3 is TGTGCCAGCAGTAAAAACTATAACACTGAAGCTTTCTTT. It translates to CASSKNYNTEAFF.

The chain is built from TRBV6-2 or TRBV6-3 and TRBJ2-7; 7 bases match TRBD2. CDR3 size: 16 residues. J was trimmed by 4 bases and V by 2 bases; bases with no gene match: 11. Germline CDR1 reads MNHEY; CDR2 reads SVGEGT. This CDR3 reads CASSYLGGTAPYEQYF. The CDR3, as DNA: TGTGCCAGCAGTTACCTGGGGGGGACCGCACCTTACGAGCAGTACTTC.

This clone has more than one count but fewer than ten. The CDR3 here is CASSLKRAPVSNQPQHF. CDR3 DNA: TGCGCCAGCAGCTTGAAGCGGGCGCCGGTGAGCAATCAGCCCCAGCATTTT. The J gene is TRBJ1-5, the V gene TRBV5-1, with D unresolved. Per the germline V gene, CDR1 is SGHRS and CDR2 is YFSETQ. The CDR3 runs to 17 residues. V was shortened by 1 base and J by 1 base, with 15 bases between the two germline ends.

The chain employs TRBV7-3 and TRBJ1-1; 8 positions match TRBD1. The CDR3 consists of 12 residues. The V segment lost 4 bases and the J segment 11 bases; nucleotides outside the gene matches: 6. Per germline, CDR1 SGHTA and CDR2 FQGTGA. CDR3 DNA sequence: TGTGCCAGCAGCTCTACAGGGGGACAGGCTTTCTTT. It encodes CASSSTGGQAFF.

The V gene is TRBV2, the J gene TRBJ1-6; a possible D gene is TRBD1 (5 bases). Trimming took off 8 bases at V and 7 bases at J, with 12 bases between the two ends. The CDR3 contains 13 residues. Germline CDR1 is SNHLY and CDR2 is FYNNEI. The DNA for the CDR3 is TGTGCCAGCGTAGACCCAGGGAATTCACCCCTCCACTTT. Amino acid sequence: CASVDPGNSPLHF.